This T cell receptor (beta chain) was documented in a study of shared clonotypes between healthy human individuals. Study-wide background: With ages of 18 to 49, the donors were a couple of women and a few men.

TCRdb's table, derived via immunoSEQ multiplex PCR, lists solely in-frame clones and lacks some. The sample yields approximately 590,000 clones, about 95% seen once. Study results and caveats: What naive subsets generally showed was a larger estimated richness than memory subsets showed. Rarefaction indicated that sorted-subset sequencing remained incomplete although depth was large.

V was shortened by 0 bases and J by 5 bases, with 14 bases between the two germline ends. The CDR3 is made up of 16 amino acids. Germline CDR1 SGHVS, CDR2 FNYEAQ. Details on this clone: What it binds is not known.

The naive CD8 fraction comprised CD45RO-negative cells positively selected for CCR7 and excluded terminally differentiated effector memory CD45RA+ cells. Donors, healthy HIV-negative adults, lacked recent acute infections or vaccinations. V is TRBV7-6 and J is TRBJ1-5; D uncertain. The receptor comes from a woman younger than 45 in good health. Input material: naive CD8+ T cells sorted from blood. In DNA, the CDR3 is TGTGCCAGCAGCTTAGCTTCTGGGCAGAGCGATCAGCCCCAGCATTTT. It is translated as CASSLASGQSDQPQHF.